The rows below give T cell receptor beta chains drawn from one sample of a study of T cell responses to AZD1222 COVID-19 vaccine. Sequencing was performed with immunoSEQ multiplex PCR; in TCRdb, only in-frame clones are kept and a portion is missing. This table has approximately 120,000 clones, around 90% appearing once. The source was peripheral blood, collected on day 0 of MenACWY control vaccination. All receptors come from an adult in good health. Each CDR3 is given with its conserved first and last residue. D genes are given only for firm matches. Part of the rows lack a size; the others show once, few, many or a class for expanded clones.

TRBD1,TRBJ2-6,TRBV28,.,TGTGCCAGCAGTTTCCGGGACAGGGCGCTGCTCTCTGGGGCCAACGTCCTGACTTTC,CASSFRDRALLSGANVLTF
TRBD1,TRBJ2-1,TRBV27,.,TGTGCCAGCAGTCCCACCCCAGGGGGCCACAATGAGCAGTTCTTC,CASSPTPGGHNEQFF
TRBD2,TRBJ2-7,TRBV6-2/TRBV6-3,.,TGTGCCAGCAGGCCTCGACTAGCGGGGAACTACGAGCAGTACTTC,CASRPRLAGNYEQYF
.,TRBJ1-6,TRBV6-2/TRBV6-3,.,TGTGCCAGCAGCCCAAGCCAATTCCGGACCGGCTCCTATAATTCACCCCTCCACTTT,CASSPSQFRTGSYNSPLHF
TRBD1,TRBJ2-1,TRBV27,once,TGTGCCAGCAGTTTCCGACAGGGACGCTCCTACAATGAGCAGTTCTTC,CASSFRQGRSYNEQFF
.,TRBJ1-1,TRBV3-1/TRBV3-2,.,TGTGCCAGCAGCCAAGACAGGGAGGGTGGCACTGAAGCTTTCTTT,CASSQDREGGTEAFF
TRBD1,TRBJ2-5,TRBV7-2,.,TGTGCCAGCAGCTTAGTTACAGGGGGAGAGACCCAGTACTTC,CASSLVTGGETQYF
TRBD2,TRBJ2-3,TRBV7-9,.,TGTGCCAGCAGCTTAGGGACTAGTGCAGATACGCAGTATTTT,CASSLGTSADTQYF
.,TRBJ2-1,TRBV7-8,.,TGTGCCAGCAGCTTGTTGTGGACAGAGGGTGAGCAGTTCTTC,CASSLLWTEGEQFF
.,TRBJ1-1,TRBV6-2/TRBV6-3,.,TGTGCCAGCAGTTATCAATCGAACACTGAAGCTTTCTTT,CASSYQSNTEAFF
.,TRBJ1-1,TRBV5-1,.,TGCGCCAGCAGCTATGAACCGGTGACTGGTACTGAAGCTTTCTTT,CASSYEPVTGTEAFF
.,TRBJ1-4,TRBV18,.,TGTGCCAGCTCACTACAGGGCTATAATGAAAAACTGTTTTTT,CASSLQGYNEKLFF
.,TRBJ1-2,TRBV25-1,.,TGTGCCAGCAGTGCCGGGGACTATGGCTACACCTTC,CASSAGDYGYTF
.,TRBJ1-2,TRBV12-3/TRBV12-4,.,TGTGCCAGCAGATTAGTCTATGGCTACACCTTC,CASRLVYGYTF
.,TRBJ1-3,TRBV7-8,.,TGTGCCAGCAGCTTAGATCGCCGGCAGGCTGGAAACACCATATATTTT,CASSLDRRQAGNTIYF
TRBD1,TRBJ1-2,TRBV19,once,TGTGCCAGTAGGACAGGGGGCGGCTATGGCTACACCTTC,CASRTGGGYGYTF
TRBD2,TRBJ2-1,TRBV2,once,TGTGCCAGCAGTGGGACTAGCGAGAGCTCCTACAATGAGCAGTTCTTC,CASSGTSESSYNEQFF
.,TRBJ1-4,TRBV5-1,once,TGCGCCAGCAGCTTGGCCTATAACTCCCCAGCAACTAATGAAAAACTGTTTTTT,CASSLAYNSPATNEKLFF
.,TRBJ1-4,TRBV30,once,TGTGCCTGGACCCTCCCCGGGGGCTTCACACTGTTTTTT,CAWTLPGGFTLFF
TRBD2,TRBJ2-1,TRBV3-1/TRBV3-2,.,TGTGCCAGCAGCCAAGTGATAGCGGGAGAAGAAGGCAATGAGCAGTTCTTC,CASSQVIAGEEGNEQFF
.,TRBJ2-2,TRBV20-1,.,TGCAGTGCTAGTGACGGACGGGGAGACACCGGGGAGCTGTTTTTT,CSASDGRGDTGELFF
TRBD2,TRBJ2-1,TRBV3-1/TRBV3-2,.,TGTGCCAGCAGCCAATGGGGGACTAGCGGGAACTACGAGCAGTTCTTC,CASSQWGTSGNYEQFF
TRBD1,TRBJ1-5,TRBV6-5,.,TGTGCCAGCAGTCGGGACAGGGGTTTAAATCAGCCCCAGCATTTT,CASSRDRGLNQPQHF
.,TRBJ2-5,TRBV18,.,TGTGCCAGCTCACCGGTTGAACGCCAAGAGACCCAGTACTTC,CASSPVERQETQYF
.,TRBJ2-2,TRBV3-1/TRBV3-2,.,TGTGCCAGCAGCCTTCTGAACACCGGGGAGCTGTTTTTT,CASSLLNTGELFF
.,TRBJ1-2,TRBV7-3,.,TGTGCCAGCAGCAGCCGCGGAGGGGTCTACGGCTACACCTTC,CASSSRGGVYGYTF
.,TRBJ1-4,TRBV3-1/TRBV3-2,.,TGTGCCAGCAGCCAAGTGACGCCTAATGAAAAACTGTTTTTT,CASSQVTPNEKLFF
TRBD1,TRBJ1-1,TRBV19,.,TGTGCCAGCCATACGAGGAAAAAGACAGGGGGCGGTGCTGAAGCTTTCTTT,CASHTRKKTGGGAEAFF
.,TRBJ1-6,TRBV28,.,TGTGCCAGCAGCACACTGAGGAATTCCTATAATTCACCCCTCCACTTT,CASSTLRNSYNSPLHF
TRBD2,TRBJ2-7,TRBV5-5,.,TGTGCCAGCAGCCAGGGACTAGCGGACCCTGGCTACGAGCAGTACTTC,CASSQGLADPGYEQYF
.,TRBJ2-1,TRBV27,.,TGTGCTTCAGGGGGGAGTAATGAGCAGTTCTTC,CASGGSNEQFF
.,TRBJ2-5,TRBV7-9,.,TGTGCCAGCAGCTTAGCCGGGGGCCCGGAGACCCAGTACTTC,CASSLAGGPETQYF
.,TRBJ2-1,TRBV29-1,.,TGCAGCGTTGAGTACAATGAGCAGTTCTTC,CSVEYNEQFF